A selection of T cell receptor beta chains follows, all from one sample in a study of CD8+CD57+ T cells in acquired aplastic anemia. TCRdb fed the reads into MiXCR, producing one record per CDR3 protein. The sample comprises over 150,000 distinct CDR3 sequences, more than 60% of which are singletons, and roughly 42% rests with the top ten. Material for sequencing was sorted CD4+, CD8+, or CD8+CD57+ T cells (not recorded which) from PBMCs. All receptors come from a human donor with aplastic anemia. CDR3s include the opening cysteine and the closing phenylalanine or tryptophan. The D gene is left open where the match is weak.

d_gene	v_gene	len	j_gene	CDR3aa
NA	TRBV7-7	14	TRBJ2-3	CASSLDGDTDTQYF
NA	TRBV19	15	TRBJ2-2	CASTPRWANTGELFF
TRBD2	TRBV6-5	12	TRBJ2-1	CASSYSGGEQFF
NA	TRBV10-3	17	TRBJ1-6	CAISESLTGRESSPLHF
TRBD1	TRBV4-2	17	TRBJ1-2	CASSPWTGKETNYGYTF
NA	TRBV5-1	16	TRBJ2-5	CASSGWTGPNQETQYF
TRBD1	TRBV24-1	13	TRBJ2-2	CATSDLGQGELFF
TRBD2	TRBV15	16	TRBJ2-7	CATSRDPLAGGHEQYF
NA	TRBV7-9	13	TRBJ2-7	CASSPGQSYEQYF
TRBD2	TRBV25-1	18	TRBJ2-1	CASSVRGGEIAGGHEQFF
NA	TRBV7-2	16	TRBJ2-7	CASSLREGARNYEQYF
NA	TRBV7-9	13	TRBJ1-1	CASSLSTDTEAFF
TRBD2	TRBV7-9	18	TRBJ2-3	CASSVPPPAGGPPDTQYF
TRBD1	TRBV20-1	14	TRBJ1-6	CSARGGGYGSPLHF
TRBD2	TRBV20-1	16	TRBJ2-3	CSVALPGTSGTDTQYF
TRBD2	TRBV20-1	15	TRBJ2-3	CSPRTGLASTDTQYF
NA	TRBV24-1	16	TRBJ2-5	CATSDASGGGGETQYF
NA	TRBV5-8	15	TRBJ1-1	CASSFGGEGNTEAFF
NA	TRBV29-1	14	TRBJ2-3	CSVEAGASTDTQYF
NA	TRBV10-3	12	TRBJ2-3	CAIKAGVDTQYF
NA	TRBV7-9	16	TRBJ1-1	CASKYPGGDGNTEAFF
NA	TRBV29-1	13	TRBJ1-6	CSVAPGANSPLHF
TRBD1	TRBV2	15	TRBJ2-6	CASSDRGSGANVLTF
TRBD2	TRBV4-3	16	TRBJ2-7	CASSQERLAAPYEQYF
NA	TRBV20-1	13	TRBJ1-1	CSAQAGTNTEAFF
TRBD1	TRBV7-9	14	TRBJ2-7	CASSPTGQRREQYF
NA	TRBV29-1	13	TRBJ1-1	CSVEDGMNTEAFF
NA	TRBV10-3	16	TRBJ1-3	CAIRPGTYSSGNTIYF
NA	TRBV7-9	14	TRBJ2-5	CASSLAGSTETQYF
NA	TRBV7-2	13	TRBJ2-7	CASSLGEEGRQYF